These 17 T cell receptor beta chains were sequenced from one sample in a study of response to subunit inactivated influenza vaccine. TCRdb analysed the RT-PCR reads with MiXCR anew, one entry per CDR3 protein. The sample has 450,000 to 600,000 distinct CDR3 sequences, about 17% seen once. The sample was CD4+ T cells sorted from PBMCs, taken 23 months after vaccination. The source is a man aged 50 to 75 who received an inactivated influenza vaccine.

This chain links TRBV12-3 or TRBV12-4 with TRBJ2-4; TRBD2 is a possible D gene (6 bases). The V and J ends lost 3 bases and 0 bases respectively, with 9 bases between them. This CDR3 is 15 amino acids long. CDR3 region: CASSFRREAKNIQYF. Here the CDR3 DNA reads TGTGCCAGCAGTTTTAGGCGGGAAGCCAAAAACATTCAGTACTTC.

This clonotype has a handful of counts. The chain joins TRBV4-2 to TRBJ1-1, with D unresolved. Per the germline V gene, CDR1 is LGHNA and CDR2 is YNFKEQ. The CDR3 is 14 amino acids. V lost 1 base and J lost 1, with 7 bases in between. The CDR3: CASSQVSRNTEAFF. DNA of the CDR3: TGTGCCAGCAGCCAAGTGTCCAGGAACACTGAAGCTTTCTTT.

This clonotype was detected only a few times. V gene TRBV12-3 or TRBV12-4 combines with J gene TRBJ2-5; D may match TRBD1 or TRBD2 (5 bases each). V was cut by 1 base and J by 9 bases, with 12 bases left in between. There are 13 residues in the CDR3. DNA for the CDR3: TGTGCCAGCAGTTTAGACGGCAGAGGGGCCCAGTACTTC. Translated, it gives CASSLDGRGAQYF.

In its sample, this clonotype was seen a few times. This sequence joins TRBV12-3 or TRBV12-4 and TRBJ2-5; D is perhaps TRBD1 (5 bases). V dropped 6 bases and J dropped 5 bases, with 16 bases sitting between them. The CDR3 spans 14 residues. CDR3 loop: CASSLNRLGETQYF. The CDR3 DNA reads as TGTGCCAGCAGCCTAAACAGGTTGGGGGAGACCCAGTACTTC.

The table lists this clonotype with a few counts. This rearrangement joins TRBV6-2 or TRBV6-3 to TRBJ2-7; D ambiguous. Trimming pared 7 bases from V and 2 bases from J, leaving 12 bases between. The length of the CDR3 is 13 residues. Per germline, CDR1 MNHEY and CDR2 SVGEGT. CDR3 nucleotide sequence: TGTGCCAGCAATGGACCCAAAACCTACGAGCAGTACTTC. This codes for CASNGPKTYEQYF.

This rearrangement joins TRBV28 to TRBJ2-3; 12 bases are a match to TRBD2. The CDR3 spans 15 residues. Germline lookup yields CDR1 MDHEN and CDR2 SYDVKM. Trimming took 5 bases from V and 7 from J; bases not matched to a gene: 7. The CDR3: CASSRLAGGRNTQYF. CDR3 sequence (DNA): TGTGCCAGCAGTCGCCTAGCGGGAGGGAGGAATACGCAGTATTTT.

This clonotype was observed many times. V gene TRBV28 combines with J gene TRBJ2-7; 7 nucleotides match TRBD1. The CDR3 runs to 12 residues. Germline V CDR1 and CDR2: MDHEN, SYDVKM. The junction had 4 bases not matched to a gene; V was cut back by 5 bases and J by 6 bases. CDR3 DNA sequence: TGTGCCAGCAGTCAGGGACAGTCCGAGCAGTACTTC. As protein: CASSQGQSEQYF.

This clonotype appeared a few times. The chain is built from TRBV20-1 and TRBJ2-5; 9 bases agree with TRBD2. V was clipped by 2 bases and J by 7 bases; unmatched bases: 8. CDR1 is DFQATT, CDR2 SNEGSKA, per germline (reference sequence). This CDR3 region has 14 residues. Written as DNA, the CDR3 is TGCAGTGCTAGATCACTAGCGGGTGTCGGGACCCAGTACTTC. Amino acids: CSARSLAGVGTQYF.

This clonotype was counted at least ten times. The J gene is TRBJ2-3, the V gene TRBV20-1, with 7 bases aligning to TRBD2. This CDR3 has 12 residues. Germline CDR1 and CDR2: DFQATT and SNEGSKA (reference sequence). V trimming: 6 bases; J trimming: 3 bases; junction bases outside the gene matches: 3. The CDR3 coding sequence is TGCAGTGCAAAGCGGGAAACAGATACGCAGTATTTT. Translating it yields CSAKRETDTQYF.

This chain uses TRBV6-5 with TRBJ2-2, with D perhaps TRBD1 (5 bases). CDR3 length equals 17 residues. Germline assignment: CDR1 MNHEY and CDR2 SVGAGI. Between the trimmed V and J ends, which lost 2 bases and 4 bases, there was a span of 17 bases. The CDR3: CASSYENLQDLTGELFF. CDR3 sequence (DNA): TGTGCCAGCAGTTACGAGAATTTACAGGATCTCACCGGGGAGCTGTTTTTT.

V gene TRBV2 combines with J gene TRBJ1-1; 8 bases align to TRBD1. This CDR3 has 12 amino acids. Trimming removed 7 bases from V and 11 bases from J; junction bases left unmatched: 9. Germline V gene data show CDR1 as SNHLY and CDR2 as FYNNEI. The DNA for the CDR3 is TGTGCCAGCATGAAGGACAGGGTAGGGGCTTTCTTT. Residues: CASMKDRVGAFF.

In this sample, this clonotype turned up a few times. The chain recombines TRBV5-6 with TRBJ2-7; the D gene is possibly TRBD2 (5 bases). Trimming shortened V by 4 bases and J by 1 base, and 15 bases separated the two germline ends. The CDR3 has 15 amino acids. Germline loops: CDR1 SGHDT, CDR2 YYEEEE. The CDR3 spells CASSLEEGRSYEQYF. CDR3 nucleotide sequence: TGTGCCAGCAGCCTGGAGGAAGGAAGGTCCTACGAGCAGTACTTC.

This rearrangement joins TRBV18 to TRBJ1-1, with D uncertain. This CDR3 comprises 14 residues. The V gene's germline CDR1 is KGHSH and CDR2 LQKENI. Trimming took off 1 base at V and 0 bases at J, with 6 bases between the two ends. DNA for the CDR3: TGTGCCAGCTCACCACGCCCCATGAACACTGAAGCTTTCTTT. It specifies CASSPRPMNTEAFF.

This clonotype was seen a few times. This chain joins TRBV4-1 and TRBJ2-1, with TRBD2 matching over 14 bases. V dropped 2 bases and J dropped 7; count of bases not matched to a gene: 7. Per germline, CDR1 MGHRA and CDR2 YSYEKL. This CDR3 comprises 17 residues. This chain's CDR3 is CASSQFPGTSGRNEQFF. The CDR3 coding sequence is TGCGCCAGCAGCCAATTCCCCGGGACTAGCGGGAGAAATGAGCAGTTCTTC.

This clonotype turned up a few times. The chain links TRBV28 to TRBJ2-1; 11 bases align to TRBD2. The CDR3 spans 15 residues. V shed 5 bases, J shed 11 bases, and the junction held 11 bases outside the gene matches. The germline V gene has CDR1 MDHEN and CDR2 SYDVKM. The CDR3 DNA follows: TGTGCCAGCAGTCCCGGCGGTAGCGGGAGGGGTAAGCAGTTCTTC. Protein sequence: CASSPGGSGRGKQFF.

The table lists this clonotype with a few counts. V usage is TRBV7-9 and J usage is TRBJ1-5; D might be TRBD1 (6 bases). The CDR3 is 14 residues long. Germline V CDR1 and CDR2: SEHNR, FQNEAQ (reference sequence). Trimming pared 2 bases from V and 8 bases from J, leaving 13 bases between. The CDR3 spells CASSLSIGGEPQHF. The CDR3 region has the DNA TGTGCCAGCAGCTTATCGATAGGGGGGGAGCCCCAGCATTTT.

The genes are TRBV7-7 and TRBJ2-1, with 9 bases that match TRBD2. CDR3 length: 15 residues. CDR1 SSHAT and CDR2 FNYEAQ come from the germline V gene (reference sequence). Losses at the gene ends were 5 bases for V and 7 bases for J; bases not matched to a gene: 9. CDR3 amino acids: CASSIGTSQWNEQFF. The CDR3 bases are TGTGCCAGCAGCATCGGGACTAGCCAGTGGAATGAGCAGTTCTTC.